These T cell receptor beta chains were read from a single sample in a study of cytomegalovirus exposure and HLA in healthy donors. Measured with immunoSEQ multiplex PCR; TCRdb has only the in-frame clones, and not every one. The table has 100,000 to 150,000 clones, 81% seen once; the top ten hold under 2%. Sequencing was done on a sample of PBMCs. The receptors here all came from a man in his late teens or twenties in good health and CMV-seronegative. Each CDR3 is given with its conserved first and last residue. D genes are given only for firm matches. Not all rows give a size; the values are once, few, many and, for expanded clones, a class.

J,size,D,V,CDR3,DNA
TRBJ1-2,.,.,TRBV6-1,CASVEPGLFVYGYTF,TGTGCCAGTGTGGAGCCAGGACTTTTTGTCTATGGCTACACCTTC
TRBJ2-3,.,.,TRBV27,CASSLQEGTDTQYF,TGTGCCAGCAGTTTACAGGAGGGCACAGATACGCAGTATTTT
TRBJ2-7,.,TRBD2,TRBV19,CASSSGGTAYEQYF,TGTGCCAGTTCTAGCGGCGGCACTGCCTACGAGCAGTACTTC
TRBJ2-7,.,.,TRBV6-6,CASSSRTASYEQYF,TGTGCCAGCAGTTCTAGGACAGCCTCCTACGAGCAGTACTTC
TRBJ1-1,.,.,TRBV6-5,CASFPGYAEAFF,TGTGCCAGCTTCCCGGGTTACGCTGAAGCTTTCTTT
TRBJ1-2,.,.,TRBV6-5,CASSYGGAVGYGYTF,TGTGCCAGCAGTTACGGCGGGGCAGTCGGGTATGGCTACACCTTC
TRBJ1-6,.,TRBD1,TRBV5-1,CASSLDGQGSPLHF,TGCGCCAGCAGCTTGGACGGACAGGGTTCACCCCTCCACTTT
TRBJ1-2,.,.,TRBV5-1,CASSWRDPVLGGQGYTF,TGCGCCAGCAGCTGGCGTGACCCCGTCTTGGGGGGTCAAGGCTACACCTTC
TRBJ1-1,.,.,TRBV29-1,CSVGRLNTEAFF,TGCAGCGTTGGGCGGCTGAACACTGAAGCTTTCTTT
TRBJ2-1,.,TRBD2,TRBV5-1,CASSPGGGPSYNEQFF,TGCGCCAGCAGCCCCGGCGGGGGTCCCTCCTACAATGAGCAGTTCTTC
TRBJ1-1,.,TRBD1,TRBV9,CASSPGQGHTEAFF,TGTGCCAGCAGCCCGGGACAGGGTCATACTGAAGCTTTCTTT
TRBJ2-1,few,TRBD2,TRBV7-8,CASSWFSRGGAGEQFF,TGTGCCAGCAGCTGGTTTAGTCGCGGGGGGGCCGGTGAGCAGTTCTTC
TRBJ2-1,.,.,TRBV13,CASSSKKGDGNEQFF,TGTGCCAGCAGCTCGAAAAAGGGGGATGGGAATGAGCAGTTCTTC
TRBJ2-5,.,TRBD2,TRBV7-2,CASSTGLAVGETQYF,TGTGCCAGCAGCACGGGACTAGCCGTGGGAGAGACCCAGTACTTC
TRBJ2-4,once,TRBD1,TRBV7-8,CTERTGTARMYF,TGTACCGAAAGGACCGGGACAGCTAGAATGTACTTC
TRBJ2-7,.,TRBD2,TRBV7-9,CASSSASGGRYEQYF,TGTGCCAGCAGCTCTGCTAGCGGGGGACGCTACGAGCAGTACTTC
TRBJ1-1,.,TRBD1,TRBV7-9,CASSAWSAGGMTEAFF,TGTGCCAGCAGCGCTTGGTCGGCAGGGGGGATGACTGAAGCTTTCTTT
TRBJ2-3,.,TRBD2,TRBV7-9,CASSHGLAGRRVDTQYF,TGTGCCAGCAGCCATGGACTAGCGGGGAGAAGAGTAGATACGCAGTATTTT
TRBJ2-7,.,TRBD2,TRBV4-2,CASSRVAGVPVYEQYF,TGTGCCAGCAGCCGAGTAGCGGGGGTCCCGGTCTACGAGCAGTACTTC
TRBJ1-2,.,.,TRBV7-2,CASSAPPGVGGYTF,TGTGCCAGCAGCGCACCTCCGGGGGTAGGTGGCTACACCTTC
TRBJ1-2,few,TRBD1,TRBV7-9,CASRPGDRGYYGYTF,TGTGCCAGCAGACCCGGGGACAGGGGTTACTATGGCTACACCTTC
TRBJ1-1,few,.,TRBV5-5,CASSLRGATEAFF,TGTGCCAGCAGCTTGCGGGGGGCAACTGAAGCTTTCTTT
TRBJ2-1,.,TRBD2,TRBV4-3,CASSQSWGSTSGGVKNEQFF,TGCGCCAGCAGCCAATCCTGGGGTTCGACTAGCGGGGGTGTAAAAAATGAGCAGTTCTTC
TRBJ2-5,.,TRBD1,TRBV18,CASSPDRGGETQYF,TGTGCCAGCTCCCCCGACAGGGGGGGAGAGACCCAGTACTTC
TRBJ1-3,.,TRBD1,TRBV5-6,CASSLTGTGDRNTIYF,TGTGCCAGCAGCCTTACGGGGACAGGGGATCGAAACACCATATATTTT
TRBJ1-6,.,.,TRBV7-9,CASSLDAVNSPLHF,TGTGCCAGCAGCTTAGATGCGGTAAATTCACCCCTCCACTTT
TRBJ1-1,.,TRBD1,TRBV19,CASRTGLGGTEAFF,TGTGCCAGTAGGACAGGGTTGGGGGGCACTGAAGCTTTCTTT